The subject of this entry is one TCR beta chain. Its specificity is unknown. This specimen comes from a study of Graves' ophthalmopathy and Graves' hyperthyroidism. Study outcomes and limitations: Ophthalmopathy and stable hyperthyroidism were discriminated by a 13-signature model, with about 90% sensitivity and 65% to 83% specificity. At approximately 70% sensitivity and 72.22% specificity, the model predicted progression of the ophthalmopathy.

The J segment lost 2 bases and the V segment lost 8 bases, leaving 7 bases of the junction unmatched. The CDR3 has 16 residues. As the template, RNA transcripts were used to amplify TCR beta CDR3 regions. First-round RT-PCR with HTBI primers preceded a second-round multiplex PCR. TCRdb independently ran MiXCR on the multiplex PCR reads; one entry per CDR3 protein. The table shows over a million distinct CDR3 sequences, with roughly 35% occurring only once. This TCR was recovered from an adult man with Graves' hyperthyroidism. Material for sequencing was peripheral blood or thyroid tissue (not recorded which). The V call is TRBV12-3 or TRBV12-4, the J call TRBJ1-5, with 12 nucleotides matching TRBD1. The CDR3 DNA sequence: TGTGCCAGCCAACCGGGACAGGGGGCAGGCAATCAGCCCCAGCATTTT. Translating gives CASQPGQGAGNQPQHF.